The sequence of this T cell receptor (beta chain) was determined in a study of T cell responses to AZD1222 COVID-19 vaccine. Only in-frame clones appear in the TCRdb table, and some are missing; sequencing was by immunoSEQ multiplex PCR. The sample consists of some 120,000 clones, about 85% of them appearing once. Points from the study as a whole: Sampling that yielded the repertoires occurred only after the peak T cell response. Donors were mostly white British, more females; clonal diversity possibly underestimated.

As to this clone: The antigen is undetermined.

This CDR3 region has 16 residues. Germline CDR1 and CDR2: LGHNA and YSLEER. The V gene lost 0 bases and the J gene lost 4 bases, with 14 bases spanning the gap. This clonotype was obtained from an adult in good health. The chain uses TRBV4-3 and TRBJ2-3; D is possibly TRBD2 (5 bases). Sequencing used peripheral blood, obtained on day 0 of AZD1222 vaccination. The CDR3, as DNA: TGCGCCAGCAGCCAAGACGGAGGAGCTCCGGCAGATACGCAGTATTTT. Amino acid sequence: CASSQDGGAPADTQYF.